These T cell receptor beta chains were read from a single sample in a study of regulatory T cells in long-lasting Graves disease. TCRdb fed the multiplex PCR reads into MiXCR, producing one record per CDR3 protein. The sample contains 520,000 or so distinct CDR3 sequences, around 12% of which appear only once. The same data also went into a second study, on T cells in Graves' hyperthyroidism and ophthalmopathy.

This specimen was peripheral blood mononuclear cells (PBMCs), taken at new diagnosis, from a patient treated with antithyroid drugs. The origin of the receptors is a woman in her 30s with Graves disease. Both conserved end residues are part of each CDR3. The D gene is left open where the match is weak. A clone size is listed for some rows: how often the clone was seen (once, few, many), or a class if it is expanded.

J,size,V,D,DNA,CDR3
TRBJ2-1,.,TRBV7-9,TRBD2,TGTGCCAGCAGCTCGGGACTAGCGGGCTGGAATGAGCAGTTCTTC,CASSSGLAGWNEQFF
TRBJ2-7,few,TRBV20-1,.,TGCAGTGCTTTGGACCCGTACTCCTACGAGCAGTACTTC,CSALDPYSYEQYF
TRBJ1-1,many,TRBV19,TRBD1,TGTGCCAGTAGTCCGCGGGACAGCCGCGGAACTGAAGCTTTCTTT,CASSPRDSRGTEAFF
TRBJ2-1,many,TRBV19,TRBD2,TGTGCCAGTACCTTAGCGGGAGCCCGCAATGAGCAGTTCTTC,CASTLAGARNEQFF
TRBJ2-3,.,TRBV2,TRBD2,TGTGCCAGCAGTGAACTGGGACTAGCGGGGGGTACGCAGTATTTT,CASSELGLAGGTQYF
TRBJ1-1,few,TRBV7-9,TRBD1,TGTGCCAGCCGCCGCGATGGGACAGTGAACACTGAAGCTTTCTTT,CASRRDGTVNTEAFF
TRBJ1-1,many,TRBV19,.,TGTGCCAGTAGTACAGGTTTCATGAACACTGAAGCTTTCTTT,CASSTGFMNTEAFF
TRBJ2-7,many,TRBV6-2/TRBV6-3,.,TGTGCCAGCAGTGGGTCCCTTCGGGACGAGCAGTACTTC,CASSGSLRDEQYF
TRBJ2-2,many,TRBV7-2,TRBD1,TGTGCCAGCAGCTTAACAGGGGGAGTCGGGGAGCTGTTTTTT,CASSLTGGVGELFF
TRBJ2-5,many,TRBV5-1,TRBD2,TGTGCCAGCAGTGGACTAGCGGGAGAGACCCAGTACTTC,CASSGLAGETQYF
TRBJ1-4,many,TRBV16,.,TGTGCCAGCAGCCAGACGGCGGGAGCGAACGAAAAACTGTTTTTT,CASSQTAGANEKLFF
TRBJ1-4,.,TRBV20-1,.,TGCAGTGCTAGAGCGGCAGATCTTAATGAAAAACTGTTTTTT,CSARAADLNEKLFF
TRBJ2-2,many,TRBV28,TRBD2,TGTGCCAGCAGCTCATCCGGGACTAGCGGGAGAATGGGTGGGGAGCTGTTTTTT,CASSSSGTSGRMGGELFF
TRBJ2-1,few,TRBV19,.,TGTGCCAGTAGGGAGTTTTCAGTGTCTGGGTTGAATTTGTTCTTC,CASREFSVSGLNLFF
TRBJ2-4,few,TRBV24-1,.,TGTGCCACCAGTGATAGTTCGGCGGCCAAAAACATTCAGTACTTC,CATSDSSAAKNIQYF
TRBJ2-7,.,TRBV11-2,.,TGTGCCAGCCGAGTCAGGCGAAGCTCCTACGAGCAGTACTTC,CASRVRRSSYEQYF
TRBJ1-1,many,TRBV27,.,TGTGCCAGCAGTCCCGTTTTGGCCTGGGACTCGAACACTGAAGCTTTCTTT,CASSPVLAWDSNTEAFF
TRBJ1-1,many,TRBV3-1,.,TGTGCCAGCAGCCCGACGCAACTAAGGGGGGCGAACACTGAAGCTTTCTTT,CASSPTQLRGANTEAFF
TRBJ1-4,once,TRBV19,TRBD1,TGTGCCAGTAGTTCAACAGGGGGCGCGGAGGAAAAACTGTTTTTT,CASSSTGGAEEKLFF
TRBJ1-5,.,TRBV7-9,TRBD1,TGTGCCAGCAGCTTAGACGGACAGGGGAAGGGTCAGCCCCAGCATTTT,CASSLDGQGKGQPQHF
TRBJ1-1,.,TRBV10-3,.,TGTGCCATCAGTGGGACATTTGAAGCTTTCTTT,CAISGTFEAFF
TRBJ2-1,many,TRBV7-2,TRBD2,TGTGCCAGCAGCGGAGTGGGGACTAGCGGGAGGAATGAGCAGTTCTTC,CASSGVGTSGRNEQFF
TRBJ2-7,many,TRBV2,.,TGTGCCAGCAGTGAATACCACGAGCAGTACTTC,CASSEYHEQYF
TRBJ2-1,many,TRBV24-1,.,TGTGCCACCAGTGACACCTACAATGAGCAGTTCTTC,CATSDTYNEQFF
TRBJ2-3,few,TRBV19,.,TGTGCCAGTAGTATAGGGCTGGGGGAAGATACGCAGTATTTT,CASSIGLGEDTQYF
TRBJ2-5,many,TRBV11-2,.,TGTGCCAGCAGCTTTGCCGGGGCGCGGCGATTTCCCGAAGAGACCCAGTACTTC,CASSFAGARRFPEETQYF
TRBJ1-2,once,TRBV9,.,TGTGCCAGCAGCGTAGGTGGGGGAAAGGACAACTATGGCTACACCTTC,CASSVGGGKDNYGYTF
TRBJ2-7,few,TRBV7-9,.,TGTGCCAGCAGCCCCCCGACAGGCGCTCCCTATTGGCAGTACTTC,CASSPPTGAPYWQYF
TRBJ2-1,.,TRBV24-1,TRBD1,TGTGCCACCAGTGATTTGCGGGACAGGGGGAGTGATGAGCAGTTCTTC,CATSDLRDRGSDEQFF
TRBJ2-1,many,TRBV6-1,TRBD1,TGTGCCAGCAGTACAGGGGGCCATGAGCAGTTCTTC,CASSTGGHEQFF
TRBJ2-1,many,TRBV20-1,.,TGCAGTGCTCGAGGGGTCCGGGTCTCCTACAATGAGCAGTTCTTC,CSARGVRVSYNEQFF
TRBJ1-3,many,TRBV3-1,.,TGTGCCAGCAGTCAAGGGGGTTCTGGAAACACCATATATTTT,CASSQGGSGNTIYF
TRBJ2-3,many,TRBV6-1,TRBD2,TGTGCCAGCAGCCCTCGGGAGGGCCGAACAGATACGCAGTATTTT,CASSPREGRTDTQYF
TRBJ2-6,many,TRBV11-3,.,TGTGCCAGCAGCTTCTTCGGGGGCAACCCTGGGGCCAACGTCCTGACTTTC,CASSFFGGNPGANVLTF
TRBJ1-6,few,TRBV7-2,.,TGTGCCAGCAGCTTGAGGAGGGGAGGGTCACCCCTCCACTTT,CASSLRRGGSPLHF
TRBJ2-7,.,TRBV4-2,.,TGTGCCAGCAGCCAAGATGCTGGGGCGGGACTCAGAACCTACGAGCAGTACTTC,CASSQDAGAGLRTYEQYF
TRBJ2-1,few,TRBV19,.,TGTGCCAGTAGTATCACCCCGGGACGGGAGTTCTTC,CASSITPGREFF
TRBJ2-2,many,TRBV7-8,.,TGTGCCAGCAGCTTAAAGAGAGTTTTGAACACCGGGGAGCTGTTTTTT,CASSLKRVLNTGELFF
TRBJ2-1,.,TRBV6-2/TRBV6-3,TRBD2,TGTGCCAGTCTCACCGGGACTAGCGGGAGGGGTTACAATGAGCAGTTCTTC,CASLTGTSGRGYNEQFF
TRBJ2-1,many,TRBV28,.,TGTGCCAGCAGTTTGCACAGTTGGGCCGTTGAGCAGTTCTTC,CASSLHSWAVEQFF
TRBJ2-1,few,TRBV12-5,TRBD2,TGTGCTAGTGCCCTGGACCTCGGGAGGTACAATGAGCAGTTCTTC,CASALDLGRYNEQFF
TRBJ2-5,many,TRBV6-5,.,TGTGCCAGCAGTTACGGGTGGGACACCAGCTCCCAGTACTTC,CASSYGWDTSSQYF
TRBJ2-1,many,TRBV7-8,.,TGTGCCAGCAGGCCCGGGACAAGTTACAATGAGCAGTTCTTC,CASRPGTSYNEQFF
TRBJ2-1,many,TRBV20-1,.,TGCAGTGCAGTAAATAATGAGCAGTTCTTC,CSAVNNEQFF
TRBJ2-3,.,TRBV7-2,.,TGTGCCAGCAGCTTAGGGATTGTTGAAGATACGCAGTATTTT,CASSLGIVEDTQYF
TRBJ2-5,many,TRBV28,TRBD1,TGTGCCAGCAGTCATTCCCGGGACAGTCGACAAGAGACCCAGTACTTC,CASSHSRDSRQETQYF
TRBJ1-3,.,TRBV9,.,TGTGCCAGCAGCGTAGGGACGGCTGGAAACACCATATATTTT,CASSVGTAGNTIYF
TRBJ1-6,.,TRBV27,.,TGTGCCAGCGGGCCCCCCTCCTATAATTCACCCCTCCACTTT,CASGPPSYNSPLHF
TRBJ2-1,.,TRBV28,.,TGTGCCAGCAGTACCCACAACGGGGCCCACAATGAGCAGTTCTTC,CASSTHNGAHNEQFF
TRBJ1-2,.,TRBV10-3,TRBD1,TGTGCCATCAGTGAGTCAGGAGGAAGGACAGGGGTAGACTTTGGCTACACCTTC,CAISESGGRTGVDFGYTF
TRBJ1-1,many,TRBV30,.,TGTGCCTGGATTAAGGGCGTTGGCACTGAAGCTTTCTTT,CAWIKGVGTEAFF
TRBJ2-7,.,TRBV7-9,TRBD2,TGTGCCAGCAGCCCCGCCGGACTAGCGGGTCGCTACGAGCAGTACTTC,CASSPAGLAGRYEQYF
TRBJ2-3,many,TRBV24-1,.,TGTGCCACCAGTGATCCGAGGACCAGCACAGATACGCAGTATTTT,CATSDPRTSTDTQYF
TRBJ2-3,.,TRBV7-2,TRBD2,TGTGCCAGCAGCTCCCCCCTGCTCGGGAGGAGGGAGAATACGCAGTATTTT,CASSSPLLGRRENTQYF
TRBJ1-2,.,TRBV15,.,TGTGCCACCAGCAGCCGACCCATACAGGGACCCCTTTACTATGGCTACACCTTC,CATSSRPIQGPLYYGYTF
TRBJ2-2,few,TRBV18,.,TGTGCCAGCTCACCACCGAGGGGCGGCACGGCCGGGGAGCTGTTTTTT,CASSPPRGGTAGELFF
TRBJ1-1,many,TRBV28,.,TGTGCCAGCAGCCTAACCCAGAAAAACACTGAAGCTTTCTTT,CASSLTQKNTEAFF
TRBJ1-4,many,TRBV28,.,TGTGCCAGCAGTCAGGGGAGTGAAAAACTGTTTTTT,CASSQGSEKLFF